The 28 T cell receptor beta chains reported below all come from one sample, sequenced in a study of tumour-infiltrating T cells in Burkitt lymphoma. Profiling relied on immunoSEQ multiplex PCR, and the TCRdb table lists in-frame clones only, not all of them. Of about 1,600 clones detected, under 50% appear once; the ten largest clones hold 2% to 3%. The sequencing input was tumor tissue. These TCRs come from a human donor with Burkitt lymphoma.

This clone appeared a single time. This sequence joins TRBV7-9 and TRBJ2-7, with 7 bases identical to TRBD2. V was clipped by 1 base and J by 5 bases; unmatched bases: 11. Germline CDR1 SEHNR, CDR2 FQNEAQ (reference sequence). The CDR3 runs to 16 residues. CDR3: CASSLDWQTSGNEQYF. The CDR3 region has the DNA TGTGCCAGCAGCTTAGATTGGCAGACAAGCGGGAACGAGCAGTACTTC.

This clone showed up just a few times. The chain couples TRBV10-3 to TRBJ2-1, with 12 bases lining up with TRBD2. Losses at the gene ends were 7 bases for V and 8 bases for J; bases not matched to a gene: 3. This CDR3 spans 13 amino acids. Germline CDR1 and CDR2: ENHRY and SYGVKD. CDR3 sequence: CAIKGLAGDEQFF. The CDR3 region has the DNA TGTGCCATCAAGGGACTAGCGGGCGATGAGCAGTTCTTC.

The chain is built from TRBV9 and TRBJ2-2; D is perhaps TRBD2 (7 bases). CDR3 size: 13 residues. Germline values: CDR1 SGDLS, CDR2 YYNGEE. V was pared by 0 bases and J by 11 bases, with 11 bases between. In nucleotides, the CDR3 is TGTGCCAGCAGCGTAGGGGGGGGCGATGAGCTGTTTTTT. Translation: CASSVGGGDELFF.

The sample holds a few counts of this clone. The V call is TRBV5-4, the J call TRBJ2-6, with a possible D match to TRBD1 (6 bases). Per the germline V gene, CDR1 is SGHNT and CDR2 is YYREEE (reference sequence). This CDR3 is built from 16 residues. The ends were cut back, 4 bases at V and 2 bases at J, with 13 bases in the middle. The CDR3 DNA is TGTGCCAGCAGCCCTTTCACAGGGACTGGGGCCAACGTCCTGACTTTC. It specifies CASSPFTGTGANVLTF.

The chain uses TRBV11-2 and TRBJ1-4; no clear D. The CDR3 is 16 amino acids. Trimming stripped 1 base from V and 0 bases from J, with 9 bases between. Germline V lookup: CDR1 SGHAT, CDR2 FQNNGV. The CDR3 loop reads CASSLGRTTTNEKLFF. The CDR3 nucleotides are TGTGCCAGCAGCTTAGGGAGGACCACAACTAATGAAAAACTGTTTTTT.

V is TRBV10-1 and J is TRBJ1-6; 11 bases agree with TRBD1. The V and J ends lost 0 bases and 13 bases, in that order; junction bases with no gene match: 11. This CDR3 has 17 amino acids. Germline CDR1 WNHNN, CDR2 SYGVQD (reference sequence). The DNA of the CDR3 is TGCGCCAGCAGTGAGTCCGTGGCTGGACAGGGGGCAGGTCCCCTCCACTTT. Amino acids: CASSESVAGQGAGPLHF.

In DNA, the CDR3 is TGTGCCAGCAGCTCAAAGGGCGGGGGATCATACGAGCAGTACTTC. Translating gives CASSSKGGGSYEQYF. The chain combines TRBV5-4 with TRBJ2-7, with 7 bases fitting TRBD2. V trimming: 3 bases; J trimming: 4 bases; junction bases outside the gene matches: 10. CDR1 and CDR2 (germline): SGHNT, YYREEE (reference sequence). This CDR3 is 15 amino acids long.

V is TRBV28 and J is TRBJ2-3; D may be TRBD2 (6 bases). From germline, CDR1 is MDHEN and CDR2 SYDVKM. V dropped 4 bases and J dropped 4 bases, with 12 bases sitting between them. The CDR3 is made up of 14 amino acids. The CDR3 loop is CASSSRLGPDTQYF. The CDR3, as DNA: TGTGCCAGCAGTTCACGACTAGGACCAGATACGCAGTATTTT.

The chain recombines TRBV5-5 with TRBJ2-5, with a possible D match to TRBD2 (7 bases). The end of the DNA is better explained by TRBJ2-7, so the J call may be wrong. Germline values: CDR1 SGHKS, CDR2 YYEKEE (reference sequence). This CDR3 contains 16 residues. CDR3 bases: TGTGCCAGCAGCTTTAAGGGGGGTAGCGGGCCCTACGAGCAGTACTTC. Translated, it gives CASSFKGGSGPYEQYF.

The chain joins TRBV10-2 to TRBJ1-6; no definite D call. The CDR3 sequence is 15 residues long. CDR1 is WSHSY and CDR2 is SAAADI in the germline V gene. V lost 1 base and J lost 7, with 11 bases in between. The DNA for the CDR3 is TGCGCCAGCAGTGAGTTCGCGACGCTCAATTCACCCCTCCACTTT. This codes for CASSEFATLNSPLHF.

Here the CDR3 DNA reads TGTGCCAGCAGCTCGACAGTAAACACTGAAGCTTTCTTT. It is translated as CASSSTVNTEAFF. This chain connects TRBV7-9 to TRBJ1-1, with D possibly being TRBD1 (5 bases). Germline assignment: CDR1 SEHNR and CDR2 FQNEAQ (reference sequence). V gave up 4 bases and J gave up 2 bases, with 8 bases separating them. The CDR3 contains 13 residues.

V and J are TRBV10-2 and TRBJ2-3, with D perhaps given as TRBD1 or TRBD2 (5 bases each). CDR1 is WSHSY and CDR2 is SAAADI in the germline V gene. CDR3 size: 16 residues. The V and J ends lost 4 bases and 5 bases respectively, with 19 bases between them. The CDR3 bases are TGCGCCAGCAGTGCCGGGGACCCCCGGTGGGGAGATACGCAGTATTTT. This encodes CASSAGDPRWGDTQYF.

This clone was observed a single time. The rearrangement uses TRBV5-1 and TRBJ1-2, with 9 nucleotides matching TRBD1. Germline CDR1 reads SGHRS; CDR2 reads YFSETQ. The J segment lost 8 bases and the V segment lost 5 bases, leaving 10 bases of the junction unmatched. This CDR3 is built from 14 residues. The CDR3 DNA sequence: TGCGCCAGCAGTAGGGGACAGGGAATGGAAGGCTACACCTTC. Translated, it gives CASSRGQGMEGYTF. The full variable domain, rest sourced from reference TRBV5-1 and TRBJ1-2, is KAGVTQTPRYLIKTRGQQVTLSCSPISGHRSVSWYQQTPGQGLQFLFEYFSETQRNKGNFPGRFSGRQFSNSRSEMNVSTLELGDSALYLCASSRGQGMEGYTFGSGTRLTVV.

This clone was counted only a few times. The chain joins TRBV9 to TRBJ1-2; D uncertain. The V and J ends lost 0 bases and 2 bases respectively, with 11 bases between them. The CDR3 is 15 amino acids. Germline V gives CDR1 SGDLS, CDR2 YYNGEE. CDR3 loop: CASSVASGVNYGYTF. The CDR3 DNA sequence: TGTGCCAGCAGCGTAGCTTCCGGGGTCAACTATGGCTACACCTTC. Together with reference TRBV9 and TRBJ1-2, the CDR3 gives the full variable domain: DSGVTQTPKHLITATGQRVTLRCSPRSGDLSVYWYQQSLDQGLQFLIQYYNGEERAKGNILERFSAQQFPDLHSELNLSSLELGDSALYFCASSVASGVNYGYTFGSGTRLTVV.

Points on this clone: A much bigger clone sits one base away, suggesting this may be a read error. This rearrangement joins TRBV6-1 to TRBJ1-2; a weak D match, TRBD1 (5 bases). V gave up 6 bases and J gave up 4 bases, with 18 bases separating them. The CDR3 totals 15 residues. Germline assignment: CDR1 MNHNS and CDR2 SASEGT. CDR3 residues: CASRTGTERCYGYTF. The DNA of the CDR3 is TGTGCCAGCAGAACCGGGACCGAAAGGTGCTATGGCTACACCTTC.

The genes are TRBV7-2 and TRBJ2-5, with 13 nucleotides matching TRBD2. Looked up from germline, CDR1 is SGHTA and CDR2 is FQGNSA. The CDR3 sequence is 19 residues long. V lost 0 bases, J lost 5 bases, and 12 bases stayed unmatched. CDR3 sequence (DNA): TGTGCCAGCAGCTTAGCGTACCGGACTAGCGGGGGCCTCGGGGAGACCCAGTACTTC. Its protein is CASSLAYRTSGGLGETQYF.

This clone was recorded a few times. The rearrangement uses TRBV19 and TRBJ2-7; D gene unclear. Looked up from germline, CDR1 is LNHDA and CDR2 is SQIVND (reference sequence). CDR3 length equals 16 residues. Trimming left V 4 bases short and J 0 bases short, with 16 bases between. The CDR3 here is CASSRGLRVSSYEQYF. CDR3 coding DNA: TGTGCCAGTAGTAGGGGATTAAGGGTAAGCTCCTACGAGCAGTACTTC. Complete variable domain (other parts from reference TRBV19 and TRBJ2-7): DGGITQSPKYLFRKEGQNVTLSCEQNLNHDAMYWYRQDPGQGLRLIYYSQIVNDFQKGDIAEGYSVSREKKESFPLTVTSAQKNPTAFYLCASSRGLRVSSYEQYFGPGTRLTVT.

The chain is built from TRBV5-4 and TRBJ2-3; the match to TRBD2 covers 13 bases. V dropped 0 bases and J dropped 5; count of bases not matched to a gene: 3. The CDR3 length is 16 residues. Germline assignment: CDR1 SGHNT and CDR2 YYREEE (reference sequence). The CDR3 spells CASSLELAGGQDTQYF. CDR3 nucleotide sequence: TGTGCCAGCAGCTTGGAACTAGCGGGGGGGCAAGATACGCAGTATTTT. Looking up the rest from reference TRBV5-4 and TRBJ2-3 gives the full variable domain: ETGVTQSPTHLIKTRGQQVTLRCSSQSGHNTVSWYQQALGQGPQFIFQYYREEENGRGNFPPRFSGLQFPNYSSELNVNALELDDSALYLCASSLELAGGQDTQYFGPGTRLTVL.

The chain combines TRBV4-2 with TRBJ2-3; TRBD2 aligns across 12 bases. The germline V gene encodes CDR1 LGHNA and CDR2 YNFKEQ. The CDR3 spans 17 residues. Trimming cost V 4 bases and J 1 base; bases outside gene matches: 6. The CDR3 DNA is TGTGCCAGCAGCCGAGGGACTAGCGGGCAAGGCACAGATACGCAGTATTTT. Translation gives CASSRGTSGQGTDTQYF.

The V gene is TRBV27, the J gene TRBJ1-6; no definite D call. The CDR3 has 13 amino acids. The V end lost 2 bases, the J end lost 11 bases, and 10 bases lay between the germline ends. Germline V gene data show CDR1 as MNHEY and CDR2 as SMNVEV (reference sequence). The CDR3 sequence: CASSLEGMAPLHF. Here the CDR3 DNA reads TGTGCCAGCAGTTTAGAGGGTATGGCACCCCTCCACTTT.

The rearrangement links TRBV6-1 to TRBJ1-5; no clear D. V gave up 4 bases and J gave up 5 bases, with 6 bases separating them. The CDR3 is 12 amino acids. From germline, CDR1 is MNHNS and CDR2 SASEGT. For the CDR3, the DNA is TGTGCCAGCAGTGTGACGGATCAGCCCCAGCATTTT. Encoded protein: CASSVTDQPQHF.

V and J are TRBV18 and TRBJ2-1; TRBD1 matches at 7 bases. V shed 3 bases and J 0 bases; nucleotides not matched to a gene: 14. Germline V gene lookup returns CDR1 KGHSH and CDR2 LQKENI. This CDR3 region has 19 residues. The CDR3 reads CASSPWDSEAQNSYNEQFF. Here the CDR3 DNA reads TGTGCCAGCTCACCCTGGGACAGTGAAGCCCAAAACTCCTACAATGAGCAGTTCTTC.

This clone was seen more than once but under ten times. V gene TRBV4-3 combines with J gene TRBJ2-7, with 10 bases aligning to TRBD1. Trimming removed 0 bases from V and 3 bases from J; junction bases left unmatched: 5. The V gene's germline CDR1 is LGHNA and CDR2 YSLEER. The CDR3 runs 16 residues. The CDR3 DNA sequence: TGCGCCAGCAGCCAAGATCAATGGACAGGGGGCTACGAGCAGTACTTC. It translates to CASSQDQWTGGYEQYF.

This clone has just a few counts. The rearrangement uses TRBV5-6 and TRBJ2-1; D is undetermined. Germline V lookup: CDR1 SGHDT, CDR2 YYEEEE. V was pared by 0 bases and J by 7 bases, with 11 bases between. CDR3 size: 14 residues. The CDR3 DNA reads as TGTGCCAGCAGCTTGGGCACAGTCTGGAATGAGCAGTTCTTC. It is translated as CASSLGTVWNEQFF.

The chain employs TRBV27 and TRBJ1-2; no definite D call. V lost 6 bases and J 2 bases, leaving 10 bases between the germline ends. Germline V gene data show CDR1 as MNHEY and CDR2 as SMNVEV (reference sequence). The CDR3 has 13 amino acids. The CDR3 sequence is CASRPQGNYGYTF. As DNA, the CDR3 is TGTGCCAGCAGGCCACAAGGGAACTATGGCTACACCTTC.

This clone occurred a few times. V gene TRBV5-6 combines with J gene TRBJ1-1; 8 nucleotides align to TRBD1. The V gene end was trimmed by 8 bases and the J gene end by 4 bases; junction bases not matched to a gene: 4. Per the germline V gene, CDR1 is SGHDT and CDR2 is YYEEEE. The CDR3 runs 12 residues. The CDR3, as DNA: TGTGCCAGTAGACAGGGGTTCACTGAAGCTTTCTTT. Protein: CASRQGFTEAFF.

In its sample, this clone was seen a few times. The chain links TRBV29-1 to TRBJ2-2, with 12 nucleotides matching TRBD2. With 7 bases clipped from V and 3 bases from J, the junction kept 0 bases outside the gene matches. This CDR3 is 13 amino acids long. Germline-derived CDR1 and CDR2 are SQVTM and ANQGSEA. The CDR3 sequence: CSGTSGDTGELFF. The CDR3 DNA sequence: TGCAGCGGGACTAGCGGGGACACCGGGGAGCTGTTTTTT.

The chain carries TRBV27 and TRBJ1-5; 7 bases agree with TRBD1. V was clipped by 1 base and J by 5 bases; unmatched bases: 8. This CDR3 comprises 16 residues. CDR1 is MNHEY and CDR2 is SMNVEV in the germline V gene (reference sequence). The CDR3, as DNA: TGTGCCAGCAGTTTATACCCAGCAGGGGGGGATCAGCCCCAGCATTTT. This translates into CASSLYPAGGDQPQHF.